This T cell receptor beta chain is from a study of blood T cell repertoires in COVID-19 (dated by TCRdb to 2020 to 2021). Regarding the research as a whole: Samples from collaborators originated in the United States, Italy and Spain and spanned both the acute and convalescent phases of COVID-19. The repertoires were released in a freely available public database meant as a resource for research on the immune response to SARS-CoV-2. The dataset comprised deeply sampled blood TCRbeta repertoires from subjects exposed to, actively infected with, or recovered from COVID-19. The samples were drawn from the first 160 participants of the ongoing ImmuneRACE study and from 950 to 1,500 subjects provided by 6 global collaborators. Sample metadata almost always included a de-identified subject ID, COVID-19 status, age in years and sex. HLA class I and class II types, where available, came from metadata supplied by the sample provider rather than from assay-based typing. The prospective study material was composed of cDNA or gDNA derived from T cells, B-cell-depleted T cells, or PBMCs.

Study-wide conclusions, independent of this receptor: The amount of clinical and demographic metadata varied by source and participant and was provided uncurated.

Concerning this clone itself: The antigen it recognizes is unknown. Base qualities are missing; no much larger clone stands one base away.

Enrolling through a virtual design, the prospective study's participants ranged in age from about 18 to 89 years and lived across some 23 United States geographic areas. To assign participants to cohorts, the prospective study relied on clinical history that participants themselves reported in a screening survey and a study questionnaire. ImmuneRACE Cohort 3 recovered participants were defined by two consecutive negative NP/OP PCR tests, healthcare professional clearance, or symptom resolution. Each participant in the prospective study had whole blood, serum and a nasopharyngeal or oropharyngeal swab collected by mobile phlebotomists. Prospective study participants could optionally give additional blood draws and questionnaires over an approximately 2-month period. Before DNA extraction, blood samples from the prospective study were shipped at room temperature or frozen. TCRbeta CDR3 regions were amplified from genomic DNA using the immunoSEQ Assay, a bias-controlled multiplex PCR. In the original analysis: Nucleated cell counts per sample were estimated from amplification of reference gene primers within the assay. To quantify the absolute abundance of each unique TCRbeta CDR3 rearrangement, sequence reads were collapsed and filtered. Productive Simpson clonality was computed per sample as the square root of Simpson's diversity index over productive rearrangements. Imported from immuneACCESS, the table was reduced by TCRdb to in-frame sequences with V and J called. These copies leave out some clones; in studies compared against another copy, an unresolved V gene accounts for under half, and the cause of the remainder is not known. The D gene and trimming were derived from the DNA, and the V and J assignments and clone size from that table. In this sample the table shows 350,000 or so clones, roughly nine tenths of which occur a single time. The ten largest clonotypes hold approximately 1% of the sample.

Sequenced: PBMCs or T cells enriched from blood (not recorded which). This receptor was identified in a young woman who had recovered from COVID-19.

The CDR3 protein is CASSLWDREDEQYF. The sequence in DNA is TGCGCCAGCAGCTTGTGGGACAGGGAGGACGAGCAGTACTTC. The V and J segments used are TRBV5-1 and TRBJ2-7, and 9 bases in between align with TRBD1. V is cut back by 1 base and J by 5 bases, with 4 bases in the junction unmatched. From the germline V gene, CDR1 is SGHRS and CDR2 is YFSETQ. The CDR3, from cysteine to phenylalanine, totals 14 residues. Of the read, only the CDR3 DNA is kept; its 42 bases are in frame from base 1.